This paragraph covers one TCR beta chain sequence. Its antigen is unidentified. This sample is drawn from a study of circulating and synovial CD4+ cells in juvenile arthritis. General study findings and limits: Circulating pathogenic-like and bulk T cells looked alike by Vbeta family usage.

TCRdb's copy holds only in-frame clones and misses some; the assay was immunoSEQ multiplex PCR. The sample holds 3,400 or so clones; roughly 76% are singletons and the top ten take under 4%. V shed 3 bases, J shed 4 bases, and the junction held 5 bases outside the gene matches. The CDR3 sequence is 16 residues long. The germline CDR1 and CDR2 sequences are SGHVS and FQNEAQ. Sequenced: CD4+ T cells from synovial fluid. This receptor was obtained from a human donor with juvenile idiopathic arthritis. The V call is TRBV7-8, the J call TRBJ2-3; 12 positions match TRBD2. In DNA, the CDR3 is TGTGCCAGCAGCTTCCTAGGACTAGCGGGACCAGATACGCAGTATTTT. Amino acids: CASSFLGLAGPDTQYF.